This T cell receptor (beta chain) was found in a study of shared clonotypes between healthy human individuals. The table lists this clone with a count of one. Here immunoSEQ multiplex PCR was the method, and the copy in TCRdb shows in-frame clones only, minus some. The sample consists of 550,000 to 750,000 clones, about 90% of them appearing once. In germline, CDR1 is MNHEY, CDR2 SVGAGI. The CDR3 has 15 residues. Trimming removed 6 bases from V and 4 bases from J, with 18 bases in between. Positively selected for CCR7, the CD45RO-negative cells used as naive CD8 cells excluded terminally differentiated effector memory CD45RA+ cells.

This sequence was found in a young man in good health. The sample consisted of naive CD8+ T cells sorted from blood. The J gene is TRBJ1-1, the V gene TRBV6-5, with D possibly being TRBD1 (5 bases). As DNA, the CDR3 is TGTGCCAGCAGCTACAGCCCGGGGGGTGCCACTGAAGCTTTCTTT. Amino acid sequence: CASSYSPGGATEAFF.